The clone carrying this T cell receptor beta chain was seen only once. This sample was taken from a study of blood T cells in healthy people across ages. The wider study: Researchers report that template switching captured about one barcoded beta molecule per two T cells.

Then a second PCR, running roughly 7 to 12 cycles, was carried out with a sample-barcoded 5' primer and a J-beta primer mix. Through a template-switch adaptor with 12 random nucleotides, each cDNA molecule received a tag. TCRdb re-analysed the 5' RACE reads in MiXCR, keeping a single row per CDR3 protein. The sample lists roughly 860,000 distinct CDR3 sequences, roughly 60% occurring once. The individuals who served as donors were healthy Caucasians living in Russia, aged about 6 to 100. Drawn from each donor were about 9 milliliters of peripheral blood. The sample was blood. The sequence was obtained from a man younger than 45 in good health.

The CDR3 reads CASSYSVRGKDNEQFF. In DNA, the CDR3 is TGTGCCAGCAGTTACTCCGTCCGGGGGAAGGACAATGAGCAGTTCTTC. The rearrangement links TRBV6-5 to TRBJ2-1; a possible D gene is TRBD2 (6 bases). V was cut by 0 bases and J by 5 bases, with 14 bases left in between. This CDR3 has 16 amino acids. From germline, CDR1 is MNHEY and CDR2 SVGAGI.